This TCR beta chain came from a study of blood T cells in healthy people across ages. With 3 bases removed from V and 3 bases from J, the gap between germline ends came to 18 bases. The CDR3 is 16 residues long. Germline values: CDR1 MNHEY, CDR2 SMNVEV (reference sequence). Using a J-beta primer mix together with a sample-barcoded 5' primer, a second PCR was run for roughly 6 to 12 cycles. TCRdb used MiXCR to reprocess the 5' RACE reads, holding one entry per CDR3 protein. The sample holds around 700,000 distinct CDR3 sequences, 20% to 25% seen once. Another study also made use of these data, one on T cells of mothers and their children.

This sequence originates from a boy aged 10-17 years in good health. The rearrangement uses TRBV27 and TRBJ2-7, with TRBD1 as a possible D gene (8 bases). Sequences were obtained from blood. CDR3 loop: CASSFGRTGTSYEQYF. In DNA form, the CDR3 reads TGTGCCAGCAGTTTCGGGAGGACAGGGACAAGCTACGAGCAGTACTTC.